The present T cell receptor beta chain was sequenced within a study of T cells in Graves' hyperthyroidism and ophthalmopathy. Amplification of TCR beta CDR3 regions was performed using RNA transcripts as template. HTBI primers drove first-round RT-PCR of the TCR CDR3. TCRdb itself ran the multiplex PCR reads through MiXCR, one entry per CDR3 protein. This table holds hundreds of thousands of distinct CDR3 sequences, 30% to 40% found once. Germline V gene data show CDR1 as SGHTA and CDR2 as FQGNSA. This CDR3 region has 14 residues. Trimming pared 5 bases from V and 5 bases from J, leaving 12 bases between.

Sequenced: blood. The receptor was derived from a woman aged 40 to 55 with Graves' hyperthyroidism. The chain recombines TRBV7-2 with TRBJ2-2, with D maybe TRBD1 (6 bases). The CDR3 bases are TGTGCCAGCAGCCCCCAGGGGAAGACCGGGGAGCTGTTTTTT. Translated: CASSPQGKTGELFF.